Given below is one T cell receptor beta chain in context. This likely traces to a read error, being one base from a far larger clone. Profiled with immunoSEQ multiplex PCR; TCRdb holds only in-frame clones, not every one. The data show 950,000 to 1,300,000 clones, around 74% seen once. The data originate from a study of shared clonotypes between healthy human individuals. The CDR3 length is 13 residues. CDR1 is MNHEY, CDR2 SVGAGI, per germline. The V and J genes are TRBV6-5 and TRBJ1-2; D call uncertain. Sequencing used memory CD4+ T cells sorted from blood. The sample's subset: CD45RA-negative fraction. The sequence derives from a man aged 18 to 29 in good health. Written as DNA, the CDR3 is TGTGCCAGCAGTTACCGTGGTGGGTATGGCTACATCTTC. It yields the protein CASSYRGGYGYIF.